This TCR beta chain was obtained from a study of identical twins. Germline trimming cut 6 bases from V and 3 bases from J; bases unmatched to any gene: 20. CDR1 and CDR2 from the germline V gene are LGHNT and FRNRAP. The CDR3 length is 19 residues. Template switching introduced a universal primer site, and the cDNA bore unique molecular identifiers. TCRdb fed the 5' RACE reads into MiXCR, producing one record per CDR3 protein. The table has roughly 720,000 distinct CDR3 sequences, roughly 20% seen once. This sample was shared with a second study, whose subject was T cells expressing NK-cell markers.

This chain uses TRBV12-5 with TRBJ2-5; TRBD2 agrees at 9 bases. The sample consisted of PBMCs. This TCR came from a woman aged 18-29 years in good health. The CDR3 protein is CASGPGYFSGSILKETQYF. The CDR3 DNA follows: TGTGCTAGTGGGCCGGGTTATTTTAGCGGGAGTATTCTCAAAGAGACCCAGTACTTC.